This T cell receptor (beta chain) was sequenced during a study of shared clonotypes between healthy human individuals. There are a few counts of this clone. Its antigen is not known. There were no recent acute infections or vaccinations among the donors, who were healthy HIV-negative adults. The CD8 memory fraction combined CD45RO+ cells with TemRA cells (CCR7-negative CD45RA+). Overall study results and limits: Non-shared clonotypes were found to have lower generation probabilities than the clonotypes that were shared by all four of the sorted-subset donors.

Repertoires were generated with immunoSEQ multiplex PCR, while TCRdb's copy carries only in-frame clones and drops some. The sample consists of approximately 710,000 clones, 90% of them appearing once. The germline gives CDR1 MNHEY, CDR2 SMNVEV (reference sequence). The ends were cut back, 3 bases at V and 10 bases at J, with 13 bases in the middle. This CDR3 is built from 13 residues. The TCR was taken from a man between 18 and 35 years old in good health. Some clones in this sample may be carry-over from other donors' samples. J is TRBJ2-1 and V is TRBV27; D is possibly TRBD2 (6 bases). The sample consisted of memory CD8+ T cells from PBMCs. Subset: CD45RO+ cells pooled with CCR7-negative TemRA cells. The CDR3 spells CASSLRDGGEQFF. The DNA for the CDR3 is TGTGCCAGCAGTTTGAGGGACGGGGGAGAGCAGTTCTTC.